This T cell receptor beta chain comes out of a study of naive and memory T cell subsets (dated by TCRdb to about 2017). With respect to the entire study: The study applied an open-source, UMI-based TCR alpha and beta sequencing pipeline to sorted naive and memory peripheral blood T cell subsets. IgG serology results and the functional CMV T cell responses were in complete agreement. RNA was DNase-treated and reverse transcribed with TCR constant-region primers, mostly using SuperScript III.

To prepare the library, UMI-ligation and nested PCR was applied. The beta constant-region primer was an equimolar mix of two oligonucleotides covering both TRBC1 and TRBC2. The ligated cDNA went through four rounds of PCR with nested alpha and beta constant-region primers together with the SP2 primer. A single-stranded oligonucleotide carrying the SP2 primer and a 12-nucleotide UMI was ligated to the 3' end of the cDNA by T4 RNA ligase 1. Incubation of the ligation reaction was carried out at 16 degrees C for roughly 18-24 hours. To avoid over-amplification, PCR2 was usually performed as a SYBR Green qPCR and halted once a predetermined threshold was reached. All purifications after the first were performed with Agencourt AMPure XP magnetic beads. Libraries were quantified by Qubit and checked on a TapeStation, where a main peak was expected near 650 bp. Pooled libraries were sequenced on an Illumina MiSeq with v2 2x251 paired-end kits, typically giving roughly 0.9-2.2 million reads per sample. Each sample was pooled at 3 to 4 nM, and roughly 5-7% PhiX was included to help cluster recognition. From the authors' description of their analysis: FASTQ reads processed by Demultiplexor were assigned V and J genes by Decombinator through tag matching that tolerated a single base-pair mismatch. By using UMIs, Collapsinator corrected both sequencing errors and the frequency errors caused by PCR heterogeneity. CDR3Translator translated TCRs and extracted CDR3s from the conserved cysteine to the FGXG phenylalanine, flagging non-productive sequences. Gini, Shannon entropy and inverse Simpson indices were calculated on repertoires that had been subsampled to equal numbers of UMI-defined TCRs. Power-law fits to clonotype abundance distributions were performed by maximum likelihood within the linear range. On one naive CD8 sample, the pipeline and MIGEC gave similar UMI counts, unique TCR numbers and clonal distributions. One analysis removed from the naive repertoire any naive TCRs that were also present in any memory subset from the same donor. A set of 7,322 CMV-associated CDR3 sequences, compiled from VDJdb and a published dataset, was used to search the repertoires. TCRdb handled the public reads itself, with Q25 trimming in fastp and clone calling in MiXCR, and kept productive beta chains. Each CDR3 protein appears once, grouped with its most common genes and DNA. These V and J calls originate from TCRdb's pipeline instead of the authors' own analysis. The sample includes 95,000 to 110,000 distinct CDR3 sequences, with 14% observed a single time. The ten largest clones represent 2.8% of the sample.

From the second PCR step onward, the TCR alpha chain libraries and the TCR beta chain libraries were amplified separately. CMV status of each donor was established by measuring IFNgamma production from CD4+ T cells after fresh PBMCs were stimulated overnight with CMV viral lysate. Using Miltenyi beads, CD4 T cells were first positively selected, and CD8 T cells were then positively selected from the CD4-negative fraction. Cells stained for CD3, CD4, CD8, CD45RA, CD27 and a live/dead dye were sorted on a BD Aria II into four subsets by CD45RA and CD27. A few healthy volunteers provided blood, and the blood of each volunteer was split into CD4 and CD8 T cells and then into four differentiation subsets. Approximately 120 ml of peripheral blood was collected from each donor, and PBMC were isolated by Ficoll-Paque PLUS density-gradient centrifugation. After sorting, cells were lysed in RLT buffer, RNA was extracted using a Qiagen RNeasy kit, and the extracted RNA was stored at -80 degrees C.

V is pruned by 2 bases and J by 7 bases, leaving 15 bases of the junction without a gene match. Inclusive of the bounding cysteine and phenylalanine, the CDR3 is 18 residues long. Only the CDR3 portion is preserved as DNA: 54 bases, with reading frame beginning at the first base. This clonotype was found many times. Its recognized antigen is unknown. Base qualities are not recorded, but no much larger clone differs from it by a single base. Study-level results and caveats: Naive repertoires, especially CD8, contained a few larger clonotypes, possibly memory cells re-expressing CD45RA. Each clonotype was defined as a single alpha or beta chain sequence rather than as a paired alpha/beta receptor. The repertoire findings for the naive and memory subsets could not be validated against a ground truth, as none was available. In both CD4 and CD8 cells, the Gini index increased while Shannon and inverse Simpson diversity decreased from naive through CM, EM and EMRA. RNA-based TCR counts may be affected by expression changes linked to T cell activation and differentiation. After error correction, over 90% of naive TCR sequences appeared only once, giving much steeper abundance distributions than memory subsets. TCR abundance followed a power law whose exponent differed between naive and memory subsets but was consistent across the three individuals.

The rearranged segments are TRBV23-1 and TRBJ1-5; TRBD1 aligns with 9 central bases. TRBV23-1 is an ORF for which the function is uncertain. This clonotype originated in a human donor in good health. Sequences were obtained from naive CD8+ T cells from blood. The sample's cell subset or site label, decoded: naive T cells, CD45RA high CD27+. The nucleotides read TGCGCCAGCAGTCAAGGGACCGGGACAGGGCGATCCGACCAGCCCCAGCATTTT. Protein translation: CASSQGTGTGRSDQPQHF.